The 13 T cell receptor beta chains presented below share a single source sample, sequenced in a study of T cells in Graves' hyperthyroidism and ophthalmopathy. TCR beta CDR3 regions were amplified from RNA. HTBI primers drove first-round RT-PCR of the TCR CDR3. In TCRdb, the multiplex PCR reads were re-called with MiXCR into one record per CDR3 protein. The repertoire has about 600,000 distinct CDR3 sequences, approximately 16% of them found once; the top ten carry more than 3%. The source material was blood. These receptors were obtained from a woman between 35 and 50 years old with Graves' ophthalmopathy.

This clonotype has ten or more counts. This chain uses TRBV28 with TRBJ2-1; 11 bases match TRBD1. The CDR3 runs to 14 residues. Germline values: CDR1 MDHEN, CDR2 SYDVKM. J gave up 8 bases and V 5 bases, and 5 bases lay outside the gene matches. The CDR3 reads CASSQDRGLYEQFF. The CDR3 region has the DNA TGTGCCAGCAGTCAGGACAGGGGGCTGTATGAGCAGTTCTTC.

This clonotype was counted ten times or more. The V call is TRBV3-1, the J call TRBJ1-5, with unresolved D. The V gene lost 2 bases and the J gene lost 7 bases, with 12 bases spanning the gap. The CDR3 runs to 14 residues. Per germline, CDR1 LGHDT and CDR2 YNNKEL (reference sequence). CDR3: CASSQSQVRQPQHF. For the CDR3, the DNA is TGTGCCAGCAGCCAATCTCAGGTGCGGCAGCCCCAGCATTTT.

This clonotype has at least ten counts. The J gene is TRBJ1-3, the V gene TRBV3-1; a weak D match, TRBD1 (5 bases). Germline CDR1 and CDR2: LGHDT and YNNKEL (reference sequence). Trimming cost V 4 bases and J 8 bases, with 15 bases left between them. This CDR3 has 14 residues. Here the CDR3 reads CASSRGGAMDTIYF. The CDR3 nucleotides read TGTGCCAGCAGCCGAGGAGGGGCCATGGACACCATATATTTT.

This clonotype occurred many times. The V and J genes are TRBV2 and TRBJ2-7; 12 nucleotides line up with TRBD2. Trimming removed 5 bases from V and 2 bases from J; junction bases left unmatched: 1. There are 14 residues in the CDR3. Per the germline V gene, CDR1 is SNHLY and CDR2 is FYNNEI. The CDR3 DNA reads TGTGCCAGCAGTAGACTAGCGGGAGCCTACGAGCAGTACTTC. Its translation: CASSRLAGAYEQYF.

This chain joins TRBV28 and TRBJ1-1; 7 nucleotides match TRBD1. CDR1 and CDR2 from the germline V gene are MDHEN and SYDVKM. After removal of 2 bases from V and 4 bases from J, the junction contained 7 bases not matched to a gene. The CDR3 extends over 15 amino acids. The CDR3 sequence: CASSLPDRVSTEAFF. Here the CDR3 DNA reads TGTGCCAGCAGTTTACCAGACAGGGTGTCCACTGAAGCTTTCTTT. Based on the CDR3 plus reference TRBV28 and TRBJ1-1, the full variable domain is DVKVTQSSRYLVKRTGEKVFLECVQDMDHENMFWYRQDPGLGLRLIYFSYDVKMKEKGDIPEGYSVSREKKERFSLILESASTNQTSMYLCASSLPDRVSTEAFFGQGTRLTVV.

At least ten counts were recorded for this clonotype. The chain couples TRBV20-1 to TRBJ2-1; 13 bases line up with TRBD2. The CDR3 is made up of 15 amino acids. The junction had 3 bases not matched to a gene; V was cut back by 3 bases and J by 4 bases. CDR1 is DFQATT and CDR2 is SNEGSKA in the germline V gene (reference sequence). CDR3 in DNA: TGCAGTGCTAGGGAGACTAGCGGGGGGTACAATGAGCAGTTCTTC. It encodes CSARETSGGYNEQFF.

This clonotype appeared a few times. V usage is TRBV7-6 and J usage is TRBJ1-2; no firm D call. This CDR3 comprises 14 residues. The V gene's germline CDR1 is SGHVS and CDR2 FNYEAQ. V lost 1 base to trimming and J lost 2 bases, with 8 bases between them. The CDR3 sequence is CASSLEVSNYGYTF. The CDR3 DNA sequence: TGTGCCAGCAGCTTAGAAGTCAGCAACTATGGCTACACCTTC.

V usage is TRBV4-1 and J usage is TRBJ1-5, with 10 bases matching TRBD1. The CDR3 runs to 16 residues. With 3 bases clipped from V and 9 bases from J, the junction kept 11 bases outside the gene matches. The germline gives CDR1 MGHRA, CDR2 YSYEKL. The CDR3 region has the DNA TGCGCCAGCAGCCAGGGGACAGGGGAAACTATCTTGCCCCAGCATTTT. Translated: CASSQGTGETILPQHF.

There are a few counts of this clonotype. V usage is TRBV4-1 and J usage is TRBJ2-7; 8 bases line up with TRBD2. The V gene's germline CDR1 is MGHRA and CDR2 YSYEKL. Trimming at V came to 2 bases and at J to 2 bases, leaving 11 bases not matched to a gene. The CDR3 loop spans 17 amino acids. CDR3 region: CASSQFSGTSPAYEQYF. CDR3 DNA sequence: TGCGCCAGCAGCCAATTTAGCGGGACTTCCCCGGCCTACGAGCAGTACTTC.

This clonotype turned up a few times. The chain uses TRBV27 and TRBJ2-7, with D maybe TRBD1 (5 bases). The V gene lost 1 base and the J gene lost 7 bases, with 14 bases spanning the gap. Germline V gives CDR1 MNHEY, CDR2 SMNVEV (reference sequence). The CDR3 contains 14 residues. This CDR3 reads CASSLYRTVGEQYF. As DNA, the CDR3 is TGTGCCAGCAGTTTATACAGGACCGTGGGTGAGCAGTACTTC.

The chain recombines TRBV6-1 with TRBJ1-2; D not certain. Between the trimmed V and J ends, which lost 2 bases and 8 bases, there was a span of 15 bases. CDR1 and CDR2 from the germline V gene are MNHNS and SASEGT. The CDR3 length is 14 residues. The CDR3 protein is CASSESGETRGYTF. The CDR3 DNA follows: TGTGCCAGCAGTGAAAGCGGGGAAACGCGAGGCTACACCTTC.

This clonotype showed up many times. J is TRBJ2-1 and V is TRBV3-1, with D maybe TRBD2 (7 bases). The CDR3 totals 15 residues. Trimming pared 3 bases from V and 6 bases from J, leaving 15 bases between. Germline CDR1 LGHDT, CDR2 YNNKEL (reference sequence). CDR3 loop: CASSQGGPPLNEQFF. In DNA form, the CDR3 reads TGTGCCAGCAGCCAGGGGGGGCCTCCCCTCAATGAGCAGTTCTTC.

Many counts were recorded for this clonotype. CDR3 in DNA: TGTGCCAGCAGCTTAGGTTCCCGGGGGACCGCCGAGCAGTTCTTC. Translation: CASSLGSRGTAEQFF. V gene TRBV7-9 combines with J gene TRBJ2-1; the D gene is possibly TRBD2 (6 bases). This CDR3 is 15 amino acids long. Trimming took off 1 base at V and 10 bases at J, with 17 bases between the two ends. The germline V gene has CDR1 SEHNR and CDR2 FQNEAQ (reference sequence).